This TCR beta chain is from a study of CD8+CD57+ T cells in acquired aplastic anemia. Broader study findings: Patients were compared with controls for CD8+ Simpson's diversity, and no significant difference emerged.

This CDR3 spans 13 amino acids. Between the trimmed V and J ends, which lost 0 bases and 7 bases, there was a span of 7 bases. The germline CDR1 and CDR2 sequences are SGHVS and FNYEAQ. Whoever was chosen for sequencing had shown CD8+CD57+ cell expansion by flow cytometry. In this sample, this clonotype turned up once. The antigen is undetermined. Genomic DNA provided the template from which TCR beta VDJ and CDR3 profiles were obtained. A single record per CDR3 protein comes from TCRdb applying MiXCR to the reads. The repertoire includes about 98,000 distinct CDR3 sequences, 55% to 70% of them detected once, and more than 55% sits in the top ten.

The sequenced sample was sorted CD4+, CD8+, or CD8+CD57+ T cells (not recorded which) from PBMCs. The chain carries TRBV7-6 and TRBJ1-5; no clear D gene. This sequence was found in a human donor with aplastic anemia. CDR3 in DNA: TGTGCCAGCAGCTTAGCGAGAAGCCAGCCCCAGCATTTT. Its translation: CASSLARSQPQHF.